This T cell receptor (beta chain) was obtained from a study of tumor-infiltrating lymphocytes in localized non-small cell lung cancer. This clone was seen a few times. The assay was immunoSEQ multiplex PCR, and TCRdb's table has in-frame clones only and misses some. The sample yields 13,000 or so clones, around 70% seen once. V shed 0 bases and J shed 3 bases, with 6 bases lying between them. The CDR3 totals 13 residues. Germline V gene lookup returns CDR1 GTSNPN and CDR2 SVGIG (reference sequence). V is TRBV30 and J is TRBJ1-5; D gene ambiguous. This receptor was identified in a human donor with non-small cell lung cancer. The sample consisted of uninvolved lung tissue not adjacent to the tumor. This chain's CDR3 is CAWSVDINQPQHF. CDR3 coding DNA: TGTGCCTGGAGTGTAGACATCAATCAGCCCCAGCATTTT.